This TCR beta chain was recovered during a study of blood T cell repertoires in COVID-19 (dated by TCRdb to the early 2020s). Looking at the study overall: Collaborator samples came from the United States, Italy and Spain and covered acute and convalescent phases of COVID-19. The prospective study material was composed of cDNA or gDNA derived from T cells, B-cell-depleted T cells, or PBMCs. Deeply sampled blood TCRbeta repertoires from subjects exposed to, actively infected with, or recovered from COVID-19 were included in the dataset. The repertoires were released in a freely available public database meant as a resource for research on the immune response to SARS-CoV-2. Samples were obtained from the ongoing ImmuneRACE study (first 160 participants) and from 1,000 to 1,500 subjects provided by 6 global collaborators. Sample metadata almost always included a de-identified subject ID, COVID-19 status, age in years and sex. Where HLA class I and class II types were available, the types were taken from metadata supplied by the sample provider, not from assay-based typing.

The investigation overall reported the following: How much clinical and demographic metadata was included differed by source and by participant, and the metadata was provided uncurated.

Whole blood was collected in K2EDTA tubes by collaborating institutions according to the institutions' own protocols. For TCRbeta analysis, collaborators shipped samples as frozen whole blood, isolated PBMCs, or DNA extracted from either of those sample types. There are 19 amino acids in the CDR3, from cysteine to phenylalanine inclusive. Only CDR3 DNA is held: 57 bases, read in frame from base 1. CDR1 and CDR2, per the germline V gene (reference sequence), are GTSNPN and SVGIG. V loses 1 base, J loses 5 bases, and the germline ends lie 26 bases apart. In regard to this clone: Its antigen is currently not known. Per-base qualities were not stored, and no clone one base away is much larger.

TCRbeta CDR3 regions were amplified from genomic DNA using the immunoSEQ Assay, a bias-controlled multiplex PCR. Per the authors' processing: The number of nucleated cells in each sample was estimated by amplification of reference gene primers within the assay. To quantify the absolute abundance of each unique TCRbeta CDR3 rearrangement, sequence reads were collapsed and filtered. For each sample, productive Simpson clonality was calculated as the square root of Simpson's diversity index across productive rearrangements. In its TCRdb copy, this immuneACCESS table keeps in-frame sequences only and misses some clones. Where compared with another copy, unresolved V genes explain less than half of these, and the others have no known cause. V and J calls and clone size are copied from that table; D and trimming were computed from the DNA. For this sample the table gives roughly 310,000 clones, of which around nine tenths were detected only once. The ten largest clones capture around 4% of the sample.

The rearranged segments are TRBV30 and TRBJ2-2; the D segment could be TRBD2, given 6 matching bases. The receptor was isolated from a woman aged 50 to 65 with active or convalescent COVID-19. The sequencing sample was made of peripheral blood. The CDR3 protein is CAWSGSRLDTPRWTGELFF. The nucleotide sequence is TGTGCCTGGAGTGGATCGAGACTAGACACTCCACGGTGGACCGGGGAGCTGTTTTTT.